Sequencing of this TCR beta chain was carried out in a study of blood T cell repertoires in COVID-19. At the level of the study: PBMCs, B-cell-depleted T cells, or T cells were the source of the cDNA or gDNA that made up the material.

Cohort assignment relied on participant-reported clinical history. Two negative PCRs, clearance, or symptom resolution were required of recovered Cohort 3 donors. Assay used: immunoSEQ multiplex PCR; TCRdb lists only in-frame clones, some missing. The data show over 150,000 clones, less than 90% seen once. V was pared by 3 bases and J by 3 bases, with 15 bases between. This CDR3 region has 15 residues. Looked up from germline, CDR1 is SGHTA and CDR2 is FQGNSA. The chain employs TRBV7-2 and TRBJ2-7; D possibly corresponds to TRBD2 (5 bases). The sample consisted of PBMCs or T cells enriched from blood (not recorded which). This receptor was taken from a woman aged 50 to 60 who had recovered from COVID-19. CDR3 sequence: CASSLTGENIYEQYF. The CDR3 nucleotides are TGTGCCAGCAGCTTGACCGGGGAGAACATCTACGAGCAGTACTTC.